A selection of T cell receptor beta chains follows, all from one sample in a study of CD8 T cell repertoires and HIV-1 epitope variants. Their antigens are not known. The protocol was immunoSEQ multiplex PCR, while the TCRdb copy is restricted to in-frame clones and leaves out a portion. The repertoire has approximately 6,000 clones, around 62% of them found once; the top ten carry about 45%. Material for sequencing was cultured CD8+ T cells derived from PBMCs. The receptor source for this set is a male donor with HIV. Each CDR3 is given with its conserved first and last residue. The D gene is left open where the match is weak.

CDR3 protein: CASSPRAGSNNEQFF
D gene: .
V gene: TRBV19

CDR3 protein: CASRPGNTGELFF
D gene: .
V gene: TRBV12-2

CDR3 protein: CASSRREGVGDTQYF
D gene: .
V gene: TRBV11-3

CDR3 protein: CATSRGVQPQHF
D gene: .
V gene: TRBV15

CDR3 protein: CASSPWPVELDYGYTF
D gene: .
V gene: TRBV5-6

CDR3 protein: CASTPPPRGESYEQYF
D gene: .
V gene: TRBV5-6

CDR3 protein: CASSFVAGEQFF
D gene: TRBD2
V gene: TRBV19

CDR3 protein: CASSAGQGADEQFF
D gene: TRBD1
V gene: TRBV7-9

CDR3 protein: CASSFGTSGSNEQFF
D gene: TRBD2
V gene: TRBV11-1

CDR3 protein: CASSYGTNTGELFF
D gene: .
V gene: TRBV7-8

CDR3 protein: CATASGRSSYNEQFF
D gene: .
V gene: TRBV10-2

CDR3 protein: CSAAGTESTDTQYF
D gene: .
V gene: TRBV29-1

CDR3 protein: CASMTAGGATGELFF
D gene: TRBD2
V gene: TRBV10-2

CDR3 protein: CASSWVSTDTQYF
D gene: .
V gene: TRBV27

CDR3 protein: CASSSPDRAQETQYF
D gene: TRBD1
V gene: TRBV28